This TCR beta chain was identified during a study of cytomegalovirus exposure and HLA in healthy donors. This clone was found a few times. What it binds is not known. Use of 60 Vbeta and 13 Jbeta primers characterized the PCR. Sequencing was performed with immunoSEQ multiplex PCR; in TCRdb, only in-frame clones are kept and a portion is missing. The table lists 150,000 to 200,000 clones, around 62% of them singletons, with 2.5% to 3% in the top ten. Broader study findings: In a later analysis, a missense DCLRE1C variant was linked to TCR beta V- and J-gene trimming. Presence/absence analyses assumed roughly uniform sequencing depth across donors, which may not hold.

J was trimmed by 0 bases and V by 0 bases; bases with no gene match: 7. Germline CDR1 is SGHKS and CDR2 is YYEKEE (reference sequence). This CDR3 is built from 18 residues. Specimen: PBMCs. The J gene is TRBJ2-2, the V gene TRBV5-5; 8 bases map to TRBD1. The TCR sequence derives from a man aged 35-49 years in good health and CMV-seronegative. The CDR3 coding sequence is TGTGCCAGCAGCTTGGACCCGGGACAGGTCTCGAACACCGGGGAGCTGTTTTTT. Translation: CASSLDPGQVSNTGELFF.